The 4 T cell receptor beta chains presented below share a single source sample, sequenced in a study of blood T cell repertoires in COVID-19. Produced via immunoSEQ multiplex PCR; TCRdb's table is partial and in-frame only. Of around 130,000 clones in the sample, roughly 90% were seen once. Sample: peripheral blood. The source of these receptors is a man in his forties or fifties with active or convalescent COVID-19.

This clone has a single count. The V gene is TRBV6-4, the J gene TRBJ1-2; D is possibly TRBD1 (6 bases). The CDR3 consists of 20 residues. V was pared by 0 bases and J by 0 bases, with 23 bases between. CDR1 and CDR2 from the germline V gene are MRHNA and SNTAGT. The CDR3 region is CASSDSKGGQKGPSNYGYTF. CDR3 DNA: TGTGCCAGCAGTGACTCTAAGGGGGGGCAGAAAGGTCCATCTAACTATGGCTACACCTTC.

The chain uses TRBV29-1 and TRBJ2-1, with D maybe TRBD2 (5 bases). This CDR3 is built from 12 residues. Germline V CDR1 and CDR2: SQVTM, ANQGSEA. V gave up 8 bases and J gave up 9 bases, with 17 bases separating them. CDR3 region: CSLTRVGGEQFF. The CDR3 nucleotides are TGCAGCTTAACTAGGGTTGGAGGTGAGCAGTTCTTC.

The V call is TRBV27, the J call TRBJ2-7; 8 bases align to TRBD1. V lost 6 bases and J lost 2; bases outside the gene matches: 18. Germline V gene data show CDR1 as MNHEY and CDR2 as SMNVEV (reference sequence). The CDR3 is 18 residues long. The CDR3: CASSQQFFRTGRAYEQYF. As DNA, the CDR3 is TGTGCCAGCAGCCAGCAGTTTTTTAGGACAGGGCGCGCCTACGAGCAGTACTTC.

The CDR3 protein is CASSRSGGRDEKLFF. As DNA, the CDR3 is TGTGCCAGCAGTCGTTCGGGGGGAAGGGATGAAAAACTGTTTTTT. V and J are TRBV27 and TRBJ1-4, with a tentative D call TRBD1 (5 bases). There are 15 residues in the CDR3. Germline loops: CDR1 MNHEY, CDR2 SMNVEV (reference sequence). Trimming removed 5 bases at V and 6 bases at J, with 16 bases between.